This is a list of T cell receptor beta chains from one sample in a study of T cell repertoires and Cas9 in healthy adults. Libraries were prepared by immunoSEQ multiplex PCR; TCRdb keeps only in-frame clonotypes and omits some of them. This sample has approximately 540 clones, with 90% found just once. The sample taken for sequencing was SpCas9-reactive CD4+ effector T cells (CD137+, CD154-, CD25-, CD127+) from PBMCs; culture status not recorded. The receptors here all came from a human donor in good health. CDR3s include the opening cysteine and the closing phenylalanine or tryptophan. D genes are given only for firm matches. For some rows the clone size is stated as once, few or many, or as a class when expanded; others skip it.

j_call,v_call,clone_size,d_call,cdr3_nt,cdr3_aa
TRBJ2-5,TRBV19,-,-,TGTGCCAGTAGTATTCGGGACCCCCCGGGAGAGACCCAGTACTTC,CASSIRDPPGETQYF
TRBJ1-5,TRBV2,-,TRBD1,TGTGCCAGCAGTGAGCAGGGGGTGGGTCAGCCCCAGCATTTT,CASSEQGVGQPQHF
TRBJ1-2,TRBV4-2,-,-,TGTGCCAGCAGCCAAGAGACAGGATCCAACTATGGCTACACCTTC,CASSQETGSNYGYTF
TRBJ1-3,TRBV21-1,few,-,TGTGCCAGCAAGCCATGGAACACCATATATTTT,CASKPWNTIYF
TRBJ2-7,TRBV7-2,once,TRBD1,TGTGCCAGCAGCTTAGGAGGACAGGGAAGGGAGCAGTACTTC,CASSLGGQGREQYF
TRBJ2-7,TRBV7-2,-,-,TGTGCCAGCAGCTTAGAACAGGGCTCCTACGAGCAGTACTTC,CASSLEQGSYEQYF
TRBJ2-2,TRBV2,-,-,TGTGCCAGCAGTGAATTCGTGTCAGCCAACGCCGGGGAGCTGTTTTTT,CASSEFVSANAGELFF
TRBJ1-5,TRBV21-1,-,-,TGTGCCAGCAGATCATCGCTAGCTACATGGCATCATCAGCCCCAGCATTTT,CASRSSLATWHHQPQHF
TRBJ1-2,TRBV7-7,-,-,TGTGCCAGCAGCAATCGTAATAAACGCCGAAAGACCTATGGCTACACCTTC,CASSNRNKRRKTYGYTF
TRBJ1-2,TRBV5-4,-,TRBD1,TGTGCCAGCAGCTTGGTTAGACAGGGGGACGGCTACACCTTC,CASSLVRQGDGYTF
TRBJ2-2,TRBV9,-,TRBD1,TGTGCCAGCAGCGCTCCGGGACAGGGTTACACCGGGGAGCTGTTTTTT,CASSAPGQGYTGELFF
TRBJ2-6,TRBV27,few,-,TGTGCCAGCACCCCGGGACATTTCTCTGGGGCCAACGTCCTGACTTTC,CASTPGHFSGANVLTF
TRBJ1-5,TRBV2,-,TRBD1,TGTGCCAGCAGTGAGCAGGGGGGGGGTCAGCCCCAGCATTTT,CASSEQGGGQPQHF
TRBJ1-5,TRBV6-1,-,-,TGTGCCAGCAGTCCCGTCTGGGATCAGCCCCAGCATTTT,CASSPVWDQPQHF
TRBJ1-5,TRBV5-8,-,-,TGTGCCAGCAGCTTAGGGTCGCTTCAGCCCCAGCATTTT,CASSLGSLQPQHF
TRBJ1-4,TRBV4-1,-,-,TGCGCCAGCAGCCCTCTTGCGGCAGCTAATGAAAAACTGTTTTTT,CASSPLAAANEKLFF
TRBJ2-1,TRBV6-5,-,TRBD1,TGTGCCACCAAGGCTAAGGGGGCTGTCGGTAATGAGCAGTTCTTC,CATKAKGAVGNEQFF
TRBJ2-6,TRBV2,-,-,TGTGCCAGCAGTTGGAGTGGTTACCGATACAGTCGGGCCAACGTCCTGACTTTC,CASSWSGYRYSRANVLTF
TRBJ2-5,TRBV11-1,-,-,TGTGCCAGCAGCTTAAGGTCAGCCCAAGAGACCCAGTACTTC,CASSLRSAQETQYF
TRBJ1-2,TRBV5-5,-,-,TGTGCCAGCAGCCCCGTCCCGTCTTTTGAACAGCCTCTAAGCTATGGCTACACCTTC,CASSPVPSFEQPLSYGYTF
TRBJ2-2,TRBV2,-,-,TGTGCCAGCAGTGAATTCGTGTCAGCCAACACCGGGGAGCTGTTTTTT,CASSEFVSANTGELFF
TRBJ2-1,TRBV28,-,TRBD1,TGTGCCAGCAACCACAGGGGTCCACCCTACAATGAGCAGTTCTTC,CASNHRGPPYNEQFF
TRBJ2-3,TRBV5-4,-,-,TGTGCCAGCAGCTTGGCCGACAGGAGCACAGATACGCAGTATTTT,CASSLADRSTDTQYF